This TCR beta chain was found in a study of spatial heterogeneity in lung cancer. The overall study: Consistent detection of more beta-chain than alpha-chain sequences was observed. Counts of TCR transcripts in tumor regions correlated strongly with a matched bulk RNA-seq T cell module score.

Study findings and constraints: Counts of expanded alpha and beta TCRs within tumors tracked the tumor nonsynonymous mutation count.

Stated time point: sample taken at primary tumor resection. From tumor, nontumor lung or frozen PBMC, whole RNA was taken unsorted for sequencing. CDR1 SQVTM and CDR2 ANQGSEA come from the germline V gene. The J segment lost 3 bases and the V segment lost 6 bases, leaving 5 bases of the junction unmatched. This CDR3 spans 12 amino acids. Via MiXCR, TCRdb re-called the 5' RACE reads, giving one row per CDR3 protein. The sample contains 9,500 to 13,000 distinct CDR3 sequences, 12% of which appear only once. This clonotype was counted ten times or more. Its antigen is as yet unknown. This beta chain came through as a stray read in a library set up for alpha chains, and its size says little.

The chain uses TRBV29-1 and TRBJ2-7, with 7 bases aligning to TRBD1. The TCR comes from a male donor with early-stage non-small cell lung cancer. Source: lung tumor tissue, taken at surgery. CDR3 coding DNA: TGCAGCGTGGTCGGGACAGTCTACGAGCAGTACTTC. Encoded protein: CSVVGTVYEQYF.